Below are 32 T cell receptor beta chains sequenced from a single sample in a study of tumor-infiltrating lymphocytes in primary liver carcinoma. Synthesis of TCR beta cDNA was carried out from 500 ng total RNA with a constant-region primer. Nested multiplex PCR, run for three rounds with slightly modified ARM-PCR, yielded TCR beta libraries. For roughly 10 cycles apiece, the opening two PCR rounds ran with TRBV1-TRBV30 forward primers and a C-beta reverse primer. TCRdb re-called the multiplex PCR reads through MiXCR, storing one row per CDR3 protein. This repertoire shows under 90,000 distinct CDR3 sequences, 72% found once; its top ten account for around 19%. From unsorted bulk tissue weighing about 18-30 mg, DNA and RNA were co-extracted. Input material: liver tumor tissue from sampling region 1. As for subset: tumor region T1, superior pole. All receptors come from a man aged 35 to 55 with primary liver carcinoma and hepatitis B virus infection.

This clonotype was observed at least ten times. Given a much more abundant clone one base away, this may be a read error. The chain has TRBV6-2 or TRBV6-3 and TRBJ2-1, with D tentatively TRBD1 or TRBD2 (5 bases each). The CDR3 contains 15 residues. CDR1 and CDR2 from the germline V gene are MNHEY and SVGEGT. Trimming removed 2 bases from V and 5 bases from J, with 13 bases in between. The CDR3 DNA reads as TGTGCCAGCAGTTACGCTGGGACGTTTCACAATGAGCAGTTCTTC. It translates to CASSYAGTFHNEQFF.

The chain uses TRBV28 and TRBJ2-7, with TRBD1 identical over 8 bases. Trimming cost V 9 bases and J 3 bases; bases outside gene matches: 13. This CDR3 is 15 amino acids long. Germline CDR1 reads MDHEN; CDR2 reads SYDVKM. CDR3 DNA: TGTGCCAGTAGAGGCAATCCGGGACAGGTCTACGAGCAGTACTTC. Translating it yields CASRGNPGQVYEQYF.

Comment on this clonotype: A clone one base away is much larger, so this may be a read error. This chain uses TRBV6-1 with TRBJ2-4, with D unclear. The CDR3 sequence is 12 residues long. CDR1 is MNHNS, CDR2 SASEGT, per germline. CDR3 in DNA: TGTGCCAGCGGTGACGACAAAAACATTCAGTACTTC. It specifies CASGDDKNIQYF.

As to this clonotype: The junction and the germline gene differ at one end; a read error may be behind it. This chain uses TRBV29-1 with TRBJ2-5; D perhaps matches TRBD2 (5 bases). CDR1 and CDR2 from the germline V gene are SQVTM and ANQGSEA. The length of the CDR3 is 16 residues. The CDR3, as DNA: TGCAGCGCTGCAGGTACTAGAGGGAGAGCTCAAGAGATCCAGTACTTC. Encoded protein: CSAAGTRGRAQEIQYF. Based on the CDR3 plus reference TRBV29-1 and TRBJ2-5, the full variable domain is SAVISQKPSRDICQRGTSLTIQCQVDSQVTMMFWYRQQPGQSLTLIATANQGSEATYESGFVIDKFPISRPNLTFSTLTVSNMSPEDSSIYLCSAAGTRGRAQEIQYFGPGTRLLVL.

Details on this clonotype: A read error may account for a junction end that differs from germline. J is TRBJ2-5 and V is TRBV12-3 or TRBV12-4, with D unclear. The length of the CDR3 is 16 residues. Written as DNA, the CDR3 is TGTGACAGCATGGGATCGGTAGCAGCCCCCAAAGAGACCCAGTACTTC. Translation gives CDSMGSVAAPKETQYF.

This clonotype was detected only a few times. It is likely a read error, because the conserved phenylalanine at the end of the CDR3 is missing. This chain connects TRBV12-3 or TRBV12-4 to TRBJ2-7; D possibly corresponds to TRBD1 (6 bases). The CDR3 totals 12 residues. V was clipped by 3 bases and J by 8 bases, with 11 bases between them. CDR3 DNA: TGTGCCAGCAGTTTCTCCAGGGGAAAGCAGTACTCC. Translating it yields CASSFSRGKQYS.

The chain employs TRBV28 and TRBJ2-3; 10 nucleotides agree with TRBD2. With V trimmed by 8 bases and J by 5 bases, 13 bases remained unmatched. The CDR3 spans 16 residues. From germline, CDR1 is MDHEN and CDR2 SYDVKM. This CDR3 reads CASCRGLAEEVDTQYF. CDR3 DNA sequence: TGTGCCAGCTGCCGCGGACTAGCGGAAGAGGTAGATACGCAGTATTTT.

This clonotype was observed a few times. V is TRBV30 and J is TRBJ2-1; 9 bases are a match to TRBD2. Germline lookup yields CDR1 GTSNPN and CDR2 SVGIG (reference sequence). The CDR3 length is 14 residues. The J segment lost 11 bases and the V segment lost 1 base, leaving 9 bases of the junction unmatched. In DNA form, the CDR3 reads TGTGCCTGGAGTGGTTTAGCGGGAGTAAATAAGCAGTTCTTC. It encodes CAWSGLAGVNKQFF. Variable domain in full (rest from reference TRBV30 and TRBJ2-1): SQTIHQWPATLVQPVGSPLSLECTVEGTSNPNLYWYRQAAGRGLQLLFYSVGIGQISSEVPQNLSASRPQDRQFILSSKKLLLSDSGFYLCAWSGLAGVNKQFFGPGTRLTVL.

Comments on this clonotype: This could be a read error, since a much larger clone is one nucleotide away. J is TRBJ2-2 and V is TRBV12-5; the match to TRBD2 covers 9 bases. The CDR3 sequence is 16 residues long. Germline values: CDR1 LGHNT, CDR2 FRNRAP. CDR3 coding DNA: TGTGCTAGTGGTTTTACTAGCGGGTCGGACACCGGGGAGCTGCTTTTT. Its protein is CASGFTSGSDTGELLF.

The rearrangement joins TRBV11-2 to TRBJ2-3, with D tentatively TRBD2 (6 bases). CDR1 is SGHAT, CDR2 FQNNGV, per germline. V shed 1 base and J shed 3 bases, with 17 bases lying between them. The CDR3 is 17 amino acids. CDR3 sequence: CASSLAPWEERTDTQYF. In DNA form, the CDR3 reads TGTGCCAGCAGCTTAGCTCCTTGGGAGGAAAGGACAGATACGCAGTATTTT.

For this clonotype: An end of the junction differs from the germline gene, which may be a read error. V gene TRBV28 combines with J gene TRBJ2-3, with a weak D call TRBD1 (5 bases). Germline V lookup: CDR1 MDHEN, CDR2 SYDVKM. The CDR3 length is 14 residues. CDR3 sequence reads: CAGSPTGDTDTQYF. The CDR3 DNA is TGTGCCGGCAGCCCAACAGGAGACACAGATACGCAGTATTTT.

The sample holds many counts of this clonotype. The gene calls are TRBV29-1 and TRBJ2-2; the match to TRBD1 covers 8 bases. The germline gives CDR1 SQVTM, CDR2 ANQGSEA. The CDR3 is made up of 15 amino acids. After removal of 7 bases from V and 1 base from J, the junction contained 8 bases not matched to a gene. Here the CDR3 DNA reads TGCAGCGCCAAAGGGGGACAGGTGAACACCGGGGAGCTGTTTTTT. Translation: CSAKGGQVNTGELFF.

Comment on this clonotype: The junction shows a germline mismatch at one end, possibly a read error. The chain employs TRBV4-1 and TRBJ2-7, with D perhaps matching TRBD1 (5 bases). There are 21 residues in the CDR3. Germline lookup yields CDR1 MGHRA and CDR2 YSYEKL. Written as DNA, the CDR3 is TGCACCAGCAGCCAGCTTATTCTTGCCCTACCGGACAAACTTGGTTCCTACGAGCAGTACTTC. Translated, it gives CTSSQLILALPDKLGSYEQYF.

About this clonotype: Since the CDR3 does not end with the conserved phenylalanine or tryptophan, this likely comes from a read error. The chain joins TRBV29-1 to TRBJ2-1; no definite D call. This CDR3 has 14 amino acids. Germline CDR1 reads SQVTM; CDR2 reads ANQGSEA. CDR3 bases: TGCAACGTTGTGGAGAACTTCTCCTACAATGAGCAGTTCTTA. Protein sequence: CNVVENFSYNEQFL.

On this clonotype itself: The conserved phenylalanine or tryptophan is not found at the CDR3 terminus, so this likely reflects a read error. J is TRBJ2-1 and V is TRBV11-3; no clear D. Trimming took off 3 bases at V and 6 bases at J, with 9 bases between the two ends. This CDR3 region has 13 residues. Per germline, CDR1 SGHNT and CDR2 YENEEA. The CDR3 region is CASSFTSFNEQFS. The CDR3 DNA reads TGTGCCAGCAGCTTTACCAGCTTCAATGAGCAGTTCTCC.

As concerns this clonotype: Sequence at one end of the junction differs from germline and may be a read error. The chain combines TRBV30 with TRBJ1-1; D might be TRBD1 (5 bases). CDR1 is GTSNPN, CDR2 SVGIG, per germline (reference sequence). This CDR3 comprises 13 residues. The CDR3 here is CAWTKGLNTEALF. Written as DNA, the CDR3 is TGTGCCTGGACCAAGGGGCTGAACACTGAGGCTTTATTT.

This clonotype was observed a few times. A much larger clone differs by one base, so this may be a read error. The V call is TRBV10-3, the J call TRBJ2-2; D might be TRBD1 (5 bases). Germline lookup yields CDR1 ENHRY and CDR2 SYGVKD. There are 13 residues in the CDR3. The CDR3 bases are TGTACCATCAGGGCTTACCACACCGGGGAGCTGTTTTTT. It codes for CTIRAYHTGELFF.

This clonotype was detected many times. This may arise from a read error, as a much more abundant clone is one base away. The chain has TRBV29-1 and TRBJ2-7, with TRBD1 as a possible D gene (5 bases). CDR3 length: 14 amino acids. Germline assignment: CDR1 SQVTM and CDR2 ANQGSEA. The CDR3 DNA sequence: TGCAGCGTCTCCGATGGGGCAGGGTCAAACGAGCAGTGCTTC. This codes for CSVSDGAGSNEQCF.

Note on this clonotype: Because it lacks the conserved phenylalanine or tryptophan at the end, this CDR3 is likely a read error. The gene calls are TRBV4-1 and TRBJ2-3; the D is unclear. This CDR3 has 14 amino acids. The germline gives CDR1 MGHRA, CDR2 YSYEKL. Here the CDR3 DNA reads TGCGACAGCAGCCAAGACCAATTGGCAGATACGCAGTATTTA. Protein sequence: CDSSQDQLADTQYL.

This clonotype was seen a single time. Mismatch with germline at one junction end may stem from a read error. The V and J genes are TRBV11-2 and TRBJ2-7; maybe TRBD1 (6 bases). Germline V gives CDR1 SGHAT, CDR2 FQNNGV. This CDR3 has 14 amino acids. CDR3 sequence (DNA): TGTGTCAGCAGCCGTGAGGACAGTACCTACGAGCAGTACTTC. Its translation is CVSSREDSTYEQYF.

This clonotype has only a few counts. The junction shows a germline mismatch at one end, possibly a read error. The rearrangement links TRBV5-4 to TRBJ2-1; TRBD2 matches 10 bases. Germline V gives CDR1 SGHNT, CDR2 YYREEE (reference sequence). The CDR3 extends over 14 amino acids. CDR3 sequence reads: CASSLGLAGDEQLF. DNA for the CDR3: TGTGCCAGCAGCTTGGGACTAGCGGGTGATGAGCAGCTCTTC.

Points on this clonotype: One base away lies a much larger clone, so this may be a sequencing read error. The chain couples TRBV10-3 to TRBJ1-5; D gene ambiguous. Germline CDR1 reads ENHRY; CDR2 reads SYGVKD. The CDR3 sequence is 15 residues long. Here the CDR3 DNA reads TGTGTCATCAAGAAGGACGGCGATAGCAGTCAGCCCCAGCATTTT. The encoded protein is CVIKKDGDSSQPQHF.

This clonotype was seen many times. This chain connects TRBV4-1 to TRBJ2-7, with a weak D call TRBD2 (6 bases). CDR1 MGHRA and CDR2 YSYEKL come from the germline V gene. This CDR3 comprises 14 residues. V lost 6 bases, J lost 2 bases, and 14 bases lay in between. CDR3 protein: CASSRELAPYEQYF. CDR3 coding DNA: TGCGCCAGCAGTCGGGAACTAGCACCCTACGAGCAGTACTTC.

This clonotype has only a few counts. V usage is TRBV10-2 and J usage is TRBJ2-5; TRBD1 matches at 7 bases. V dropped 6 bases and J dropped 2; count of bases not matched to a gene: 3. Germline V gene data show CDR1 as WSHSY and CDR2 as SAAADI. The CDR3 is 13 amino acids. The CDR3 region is CASRQGTQETQYF. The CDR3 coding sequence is TGCGCCAGCAGACAGGGGACGCAAGAGACCCAGTACTTC.

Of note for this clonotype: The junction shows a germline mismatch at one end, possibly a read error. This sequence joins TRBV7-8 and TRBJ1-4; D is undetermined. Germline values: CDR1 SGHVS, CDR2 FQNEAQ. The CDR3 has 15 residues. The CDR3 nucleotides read TGTGTCAGCAGCCCGCTGGAAGGGCGAGGTGAAAAACTGCTTTTT. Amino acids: CVSSPLEGRGEKLLF.

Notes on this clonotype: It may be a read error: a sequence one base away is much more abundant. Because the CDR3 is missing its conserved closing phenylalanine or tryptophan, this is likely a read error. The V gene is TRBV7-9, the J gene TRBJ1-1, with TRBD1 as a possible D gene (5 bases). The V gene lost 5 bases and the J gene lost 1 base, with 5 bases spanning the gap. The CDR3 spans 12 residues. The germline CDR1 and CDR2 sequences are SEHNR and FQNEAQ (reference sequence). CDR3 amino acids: CASSQGNTEAFL. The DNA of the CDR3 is TGTGCCAGCAGCCAGGGGAACACTGAAGCTTTCTTG.

CDR3: CANGPSVTYEQYF. CDR3 bases: TGCGCCAACGGTCCTAGCGTGACCTACGAGCAGTACTTC. The gene calls are TRBV10-1 and TRBJ2-7, with a weak D call TRBD2 (6 bases). The CDR3 loop spans 13 amino acids. The germline V gene has CDR1 WNHNN and CDR2 SYGVQD (reference sequence). V shed 10 bases and J shed 2 bases, with 15 bases lying between them.

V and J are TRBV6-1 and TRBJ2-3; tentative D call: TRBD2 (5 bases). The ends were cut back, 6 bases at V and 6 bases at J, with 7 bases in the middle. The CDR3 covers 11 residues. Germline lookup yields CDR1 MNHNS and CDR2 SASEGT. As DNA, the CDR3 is TGTGCCAGCAGGTGGGAGGATACGCAGTATTTT. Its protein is CASRWEDTQYF.

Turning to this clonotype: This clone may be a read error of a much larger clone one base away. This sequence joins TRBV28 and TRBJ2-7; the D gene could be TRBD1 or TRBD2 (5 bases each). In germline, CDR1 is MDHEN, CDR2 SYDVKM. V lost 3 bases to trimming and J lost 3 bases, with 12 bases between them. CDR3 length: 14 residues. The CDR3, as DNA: TGTGCCAGCAGTTTGAACAGGAGGCTCTACGAGCAGTACTTC. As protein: CASSLNRRLYEQYF.

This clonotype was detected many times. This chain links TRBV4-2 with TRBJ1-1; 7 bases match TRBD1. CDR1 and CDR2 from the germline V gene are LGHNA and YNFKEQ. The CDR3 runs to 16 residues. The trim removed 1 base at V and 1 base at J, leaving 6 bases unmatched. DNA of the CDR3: TGTGCCAGCAGCCAAGGGCTTCAGGGGGGGAACACTGAAGCTTTCTTT. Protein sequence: CASSQGLQGGNTEAFF.

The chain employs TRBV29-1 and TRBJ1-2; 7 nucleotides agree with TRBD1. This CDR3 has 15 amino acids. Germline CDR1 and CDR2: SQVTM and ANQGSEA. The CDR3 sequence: CSVAGIGGAAYGYTF. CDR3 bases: TGCAGTGTAGCCGGGATAGGGGGCGCTGCCTATGGCTACACCTTC. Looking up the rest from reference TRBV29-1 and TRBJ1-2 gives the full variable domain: SAVISQKPSRDICQRGTSLTIQCQVDSQVTMMFWYRQQPGQSLTLIATANQGSEATYESGFVIDKFPISRPNLTFSTLTVSNMSPEDSSIYLCSVAGIGGAAYGYTFGSGTRLTVV.

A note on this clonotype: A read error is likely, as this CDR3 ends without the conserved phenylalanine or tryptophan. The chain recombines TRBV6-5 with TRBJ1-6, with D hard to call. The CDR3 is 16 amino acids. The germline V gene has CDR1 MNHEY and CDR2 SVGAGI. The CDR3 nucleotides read TGTGCCAGCAGTTTCATTCCCGGAAGTTCTAATTCACACCTCCACTTA. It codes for CASSFIPGSSNSHLHL.